The 10 T cell receptor beta chains listed next were all sequenced from one sample in a study of CD8 T cells in ankylosing spondylitis. Study-wide results and caveats: A motif in TCR beta, a set of under ten highly homologous variants, appeared characteristic of ankylosing spondylitis blood.

TCRdb called the 5' RACE reads again in MiXCR, with one record for every CDR3 protein. The sample lists about 210,000 distinct CDR3 sequences, about 7.3% occurring once. These receptors lack a known antigen. Sequenced: blood, either unsorted or a sorted T cell fraction (not recorded which). The receptors derive from a male donor with ankylosing spondylitis.

The V gene is TRBV4-1, the J gene TRBJ2-5, with D possibly called TRBD1 or TRBD2 (5 bases each). The CDR3 runs to 15 residues. V was pared by 1 base and J by 4 bases, with 13 bases between. Germline assignment: CDR1 MGHRA and CDR2 YSYEKL. CDR3 coding DNA: TGCGCCAGCAGCCAAGCCGACCCGAGGGGAGAGACCCAGTACTTC. This gives the protein CASSQADPRGETQYF.

The sample holds many counts of this clonotype. The rearrangement links TRBV11-2 to TRBJ2-7; D is unresolved. V lost 5 bases and J lost 5, with 10 bases in between. Germline V gene lookup returns CDR1 SGHAT and CDR2 FQNNGV. The CDR3 is made up of 12 amino acids. The CDR3 sequence is CASSQTSDEQYF. CDR3 DNA sequence: TGTGCCAGCAGCCAAACATCGGACGAGCAGTACTTC.

This clonotype has at least ten counts. The rearrangement joins TRBV7-9 to TRBJ2-3; the D is unclear. Germline V gene data show CDR1 as SEHNR and CDR2 as FQNEAQ (reference sequence). Trimming pared 5 bases from V and 6 bases from J, leaving 6 bases between. The CDR3 spans 11 residues. The CDR3 DNA is TGTGCCAGCAGCCCGAGGGATACGCAGTATTTT. It translates to CASSPRDTQYF. Looking up the rest from reference TRBV7-9 and TRBJ2-3 gives the full variable domain: DTGVSQNPRHKITKRGQNVTFRCDPISEHNRLYWYRQTLGQGPEFLTYFQNEAQLEKSRLLSDRFSAERPKGSFSTLEIQRTEQGDSAMYLCASSPRDTQYFGPGTRLTVL.

In its sample, this clonotype was seen many times. This chain joins TRBV7-9 and TRBJ2-7, with TRBD1 identical over 11 bases. CDR1 is SEHNR, CDR2 FQNEAQ, per germline (reference sequence). Trimming at V came to 5 bases and at J to 0 bases, leaving 6 bases not matched to a gene. CDR3 length equals 16 residues. The CDR3 DNA reads as TGTGCCAGCAGCACCGGGACAGGGGGGCCCTCCTACGAGCAGTACTTC. Translating gives CASSTGTGGPSYEQYF.

This clonotype showed up many times. The chain uses TRBV27 and TRBJ1-1, with 9 bases matching TRBD1. The germline gives CDR1 MNHEY, CDR2 SMNVEV (reference sequence). The CDR3 has 15 amino acids. The ends lost 5 bases at V and 0 bases at J; junction bases unmatched: 4. The CDR3 coding sequence is TGTGCCAGCAGTGTTAGGACAGGGGTGAACACTGAAGCTTTCTTT. Its translation is CASSVRTGVNTEAFF.

This clonotype occurred many times. The chain employs TRBV29-1 and TRBJ2-3; maybe TRBD1 (6 bases). V lost 7 bases, J lost 3 bases, and 14 bases lay in between. The germline CDR1 and CDR2 sequences are SQVTM and ANQGSEA. This CDR3 has 13 residues. The CDR3, as DNA: TGCAGCGCCGACGTGGGGGCTACAGATACGCAGTATTTT. This gives the protein CSADVGATDTQYF.

The table lists this clonotype with many counts. This sequence joins TRBV7-9 and TRBJ2-7; no reliable D call. CDR3 length: 13 residues. The V end was cut by 5 bases, the J end by 0 bases, with 8 bases between. From germline, CDR1 is SEHNR and CDR2 FQNEAQ (reference sequence). The DNA for the CDR3 is TGTGCCAGCAGCAACAGTCCCTCCTACGAGCAGTACTTC. Protein product: CASSNSPSYEQYF.

The table lists this clonotype with many counts. The chain uses TRBV27 and TRBJ2-1; D remains unclear. The V end lost 6 bases, the J end lost 3 bases, and 15 bases lay between the germline ends. CDR1 and CDR2 from the germline V gene are MNHEY and SMNVEV (reference sequence). This CDR3 contains 15 residues. The CDR3 sequence: CASRTTPNLYNEQFF. The CDR3 nucleotides read TGTGCCAGCAGAACGACCCCGAACCTCTACAATGAGCAGTTCTTC.

Ten or more counts support this clonotype. V gene TRBV27 combines with J gene TRBJ2-7; 8 nucleotides line up with TRBD2. Germline CDR1 and CDR2: MNHEY and SMNVEV (reference sequence). V lost 4 bases, J lost 6 bases, and 8 bases stayed unmatched. This CDR3 comprises 14 residues. The CDR3 is CASSYAAGVGEQYF. CDR3 DNA: TGTGCCAGCAGTTACGCAGCGGGAGTTGGCGAGCAGTACTTC.

This clonotype was recorded at least ten times. The V and J genes are TRBV12-3 or TRBV12-4 and TRBJ2-2, with 8 bases that match TRBD1. V lost 5 bases and J lost 7; bases outside the gene matches: 9. CDR3 length: 15 residues. CDR3 nucleotide sequence: TGTGCCAGCAGTCCGACGGACAGGGCGATCGGGGAGCTGTTTTTT. This translates into CASSPTDRAIGELFF.